The clone carrying this T cell receptor (beta chain) was observed a few times. Its antigen is as yet unknown. The record originates from a study of post-analysis software for immune sequencing data. Looking at the study overall: There were relapsing-remitting, secondary progressive and progressive-relapsing multiple sclerosis among the disease courses included. Findings and limits, study-wide: Versus controls, multiple sclerosis patients showed significantly lower diversity (normalized Chao1). TRBV segments more frequent in patients than in controls numbered several and included TRBV5-6, TRBV5-1 and TRBV20-1.

Trimming took off 3 bases at V and 4 bases at J, with 17 bases between the two ends. Germline lookup yields CDR1 MNHNY and CDR2 SVGAGI (reference sequence). This CDR3 spans 16 amino acids. Unique molecular identifiers tagged the TCR beta cDNA libraries. The T cell input of roughly 1 to 11 million gave around 450,000 cDNA molecules. TCRdb passed the PCR reads through MiXCR, listing each CDR3 protein once. The sample lists about 770,000 distinct CDR3 sequences, under 60% seen once, with roughly 4.5% in the top ten. The sequence was collected from a girl aged 5-17 years with multiple sclerosis. Sample: blood. The rearrangement joins TRBV6-6 to TRBJ2-3; D assignment may be TRBD1 or TRBD2 (7 bases each). The CDR3, as DNA: TGTGCCAGCAGTTATCGACAGGGAGGGGGAGCAGATACGCAGTATTTT. Translation gives CASSYRQGGGADTQYF.